This T cell receptor (beta chain) was recorded in a study of T cell changes during pregnancy in multiple sclerosis. Germline CDR1 is MNHNY and CDR2 is SVGAGI (reference sequence). The CDR3 is 16 amino acids. V shed 6 bases and J 1 base; nucleotides not matched to a gene: 5. Profiled with immunoSEQ multiplex PCR; TCRdb holds only in-frame clones, not every one. The sample carries approximately 40,000 clones, about 93% recorded once. This clonotype was obtained from a female donor with multiple sclerosis, enrolled in a pregnancy study. The chain joins TRBV6-6 to TRBJ2-1, with 11 bases that match TRBD2. This specimen was CD4+ T cells from peripheral blood mononuclear cells, taken before pregnancy. This CDR3 is CASRYSSGGSYNEQFF. As DNA, the CDR3 is TGTGCCAGCAGGTATTCTAGCGGGGGGTCCTACAATGAGCAGTTCTTC.